This is a list of T cell receptor beta chains from one sample in a study of blood T cells in healthy people across ages. Using its own MiXCR run on the 5' RACE reads, TCRdb lists one record per CDR3 protein. Of about 1.4 million distinct CDR3 sequences listed, approximately 59% are singletons. The specimen sequenced was blood. The receptors stem from a man younger than 35 in good health. Both conserved end residues are part of each CDR3. The D gene is left open where the match is weak. Size tells how often a clone was seen (once, few, many) or the class of an expanded clone, and some rows leave it out.

TRBV7-9,TRBJ1-1,.,.,CADKAGLGTEAFF,TGTGCCGACAAGGCGGGGCTGGGCACTGAAGCTTTCTTT
TRBV12-3/TRBV12-4,TRBJ2-5,.,.,CASSPTEEETQYF,TGTGCCAGCAGTCCGACAGAGGAAGAGACCCAGTACTTC
TRBV27,TRBJ1-2,TRBD1,.,CASSLHPRMTGVRGYTF,TGTGCCAGCAGTTTACACCCAAGAATGACAGGGGTACGAGGCTACACCTTC
TRBV27,TRBJ2-7,TRBD1,.,CASYGQGRSYEQYF,TGTGCCAGTTACGGACAGGGAAGATCCTACGAGCAGTACTTC
TRBV5-6,TRBJ2-3,.,.,CASSLDGSYSTDTQYF,TGTGCCAGCAGCTTGGACGGGAGCTATAGCACAGATACGCAGTATTTT
TRBV7-6,TRBJ1-2,.,once,CASSYSNAGYGYTF,TGTGCCAGCAGCTACAGTAACGCTGGCTATGGCTACACCTTC
TRBV12-3/TRBV12-4,TRBJ2-7,TRBD2,.,CASSRGGFDEQYF,TGTGCCAGCAGCCGGGGGGGGTTCGACGAGCAGTACTTC
TRBV4-1,TRBJ2-7,.,.,CASSQDPGSGSYEQYF,TGCGCCAGCAGCCAGGATCCGGGGAGCGGCTCCTACGAGCAGTACTTC
TRBV27,TRBJ1-2,.,few,CASSLAISGVGYTF,TGTGCCAGCAGTTTAGCGATATCCGGGGTTGGCTACACCTTC
TRBV7-2,TRBJ1-5,.,.,CASSFGRTTNQPQHF,TGTGCCAGCAGCTTCGGACGGACTACCAATCAGCCCCAGCATTTT
TRBV4-2,TRBJ2-3,.,.,CASSQGSSGGPTDTQYF,TGTGCCAGCAGCCAAGGGAGCAGCGGCGGCCCAACAGATACGCAGTATTTT
TRBV7-9,TRBJ1-2,TRBD1,.,CASSSDRDGYGYTF,TGTGCCAGCAGCTCAGACAGGGATGGCTATGGCTACACCTTC
TRBV10-3,TRBJ2-1,.,.,CAISAKDSLNSGVFF,TGTGCCATCAGTGCTAAGGACAGTCTGAACTCTGGGGTGTTCTTC
TRBV29-1,TRBJ1-2,.,.,CSVQIGGYGYTF,TGCAGCGTACAAATCGGGGGCTATGGCTACACCTTC
TRBV12-3/TRBV12-4,TRBJ1-1,.,.,CASSLVGTPHEAFF,TGTGCCAGCAGTTTAGTGGGGACCCCACATGAAGCTTTCTTT
TRBV28,TRBJ2-5,TRBD2,.,CASSLTGGRGETQYF,TGTGCCAGCAGTTTAACGGGAGGCCGGGGAGAGACCCAGTACTTC
TRBV30,TRBJ2-7,.,.,CAWSGTWDEQYF,TGTGCCTGGAGTGGGACATGGGACGAGCAGTACTTC
TRBV20-1,TRBJ2-1,TRBD2,.,CSARGGLAGGNGETQFF,TGCAGTGCCCGAGGGGGGCTAGCGGGAGGGAATGGAGAGACCCAGTTCTTC
TRBV20-1,TRBJ2-7,TRBD1,.,CSARVWGQGAYEQYF,TGCAGTGCTAGAGTTTGGGGACAGGGCGCCTACGAGCAGTACTTC
TRBV5-1,TRBJ2-5,.,few,CASSLGQQNIQETQYF,TGCGCCAGCAGCTTGGGTCAACAAAACATACAAGAGACCCAGTACTTC
TRBV12-5,TRBJ2-1,TRBD2,.,CASGPPGTSGNGNEQFF,TGTGCTAGTGGTCCACCCGGGACTAGCGGGAATGGAAATGAGCAGTTCTTC
TRBV4-1,TRBJ1-1,.,.,CASSQPASRNTEAFF,TGCGCCAGCAGCCAGCCCGCCTCCCGGAACACTGAAGCTTTCTTT
TRBV2,TRBJ2-7,TRBD2,.,CATRTSGGYEQYF,TGTGCCACCCGGACTAGCGGCGGCTACGAGCAGTACTTC
TRBV25-1,TRBJ2-7,.,few,CASTGEGSYYEQYF,TGTGCCAGCACGGGCGAGGGCAGCTACTACGAGCAGTACTTC
TRBV20-1,TRBJ2-5,.,.,CSAILQETQYF,TGCAGTGCTATACTTCAAGAGACCCAGTACTTC
TRBV3-1,TRBJ2-2,TRBD2,.,CASSPTSGITGELFF,TGTGCCAGCAGCCCGACTAGCGGGATCACCGGGGAGCTGTTTTTT